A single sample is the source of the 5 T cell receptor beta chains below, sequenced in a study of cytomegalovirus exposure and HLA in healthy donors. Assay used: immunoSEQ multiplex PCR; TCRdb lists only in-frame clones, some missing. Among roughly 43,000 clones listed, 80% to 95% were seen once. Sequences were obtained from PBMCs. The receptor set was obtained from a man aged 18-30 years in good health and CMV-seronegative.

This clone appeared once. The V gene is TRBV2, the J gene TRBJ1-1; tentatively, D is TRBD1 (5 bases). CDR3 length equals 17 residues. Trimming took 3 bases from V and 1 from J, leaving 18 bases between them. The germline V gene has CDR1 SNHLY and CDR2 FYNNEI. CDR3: CASSDIKGPGGNTEAFF. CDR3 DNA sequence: TGTGCCAGCAGTGATATCAAAGGGCCGGGGGGGAACACTGAAGCTTTCTTT.

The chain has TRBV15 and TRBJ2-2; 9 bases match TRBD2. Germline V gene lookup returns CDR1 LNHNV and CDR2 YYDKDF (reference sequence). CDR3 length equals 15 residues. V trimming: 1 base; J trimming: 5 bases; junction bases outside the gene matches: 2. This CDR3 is CATSRGGRVTGELFF. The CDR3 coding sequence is TGTGCCACCAGCAGAGGCGGGAGGGTTACCGGGGAGCTGTTTTTT.

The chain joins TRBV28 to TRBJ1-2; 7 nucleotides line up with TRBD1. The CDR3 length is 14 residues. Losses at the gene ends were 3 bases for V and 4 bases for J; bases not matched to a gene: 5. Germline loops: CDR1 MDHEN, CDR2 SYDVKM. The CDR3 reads CASSFPGQAYGYTF. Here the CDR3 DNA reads TGTGCCAGCAGTTTCCCCGGACAGGCCTATGGCTACACCTTC.

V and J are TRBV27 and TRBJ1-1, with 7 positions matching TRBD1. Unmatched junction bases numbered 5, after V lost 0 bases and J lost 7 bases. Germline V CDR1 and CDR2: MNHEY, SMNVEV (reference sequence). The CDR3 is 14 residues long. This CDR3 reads CASSLSWTGGEAFF. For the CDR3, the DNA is TGTGCCAGCAGTTTATCCTGGACAGGTGGTGAAGCTTTCTTT.

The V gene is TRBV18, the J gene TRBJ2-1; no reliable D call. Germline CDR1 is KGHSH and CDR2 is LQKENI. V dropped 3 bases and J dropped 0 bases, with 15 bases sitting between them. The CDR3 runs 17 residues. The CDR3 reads CASSPPLPGSSYNEQFF. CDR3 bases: TGTGCCAGCTCACCCCCCCTGCCGGGTAGCTCCTACAATGAGCAGTTCTTC. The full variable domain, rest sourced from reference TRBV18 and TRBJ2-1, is NAGVMQNPRHLVRRRGQEARLRCSPMKGHSHVYWYRQLPEEGLKFMVYLQKENIIDESGMPKERFSAEFPKEGPSILRIQQVVRGDSAAYFCASSPPLPGSSYNEQFFGPGTRLTVL.